The rows below give T cell receptor beta chains drawn from one sample of a study of identifying expanded T cells in peripheral blood. Some clones are missing from TCRdb's copy, which holds only in-frame ones; the method was immunoSEQ multiplex PCR. The sample yields 60,000 to 80,000 clones, about nine tenths seen once. Sequenced material: blood. These receptor sequences come from a person between 18 and 75 years old in good health. CDR3s include the opening cysteine and the closing phenylalanine or tryptophan. A D gene is named only where the DNA matches it firmly. Size is omitted from some rows. Given values are once, few, many or a class for expanded clones.

j_call	clone_size	v_call	cdr3_length	d_call	cdr3_nt	cdr3_aa
TRBJ2-3	.	TRBV5-6	15	.	TGTGCCAGCAGCTTGGCGGGGGGCCCCGGAGATACGCAGTATTTT	CASSLAGGPGDTQYF
TRBJ2-7	once	TRBV6-6	12	.	TGTGCCAGCAGTTATGAGAATTACGAGCAGTACTTC	CASSYENYEQYF
TRBJ2-4	.	TRBV27	15	.	TGTGCCAGCAGTTTAGGGGGAGTCGGCAAAAACATTCAGTACTTC	CASSLGGVGKNIQYF
TRBJ2-4	.	TRBV28	15	.	TGTGCCAGCAGTTTAAGAAACGAGCTTCCCAACATTCAGTACTTC	CASSLRNELPNIQYF
TRBJ1-3	few	TRBV2	14	TRBD1	TGTGCCAGCAGGAGACAGGGAGGGGAAAACACCATATATTTT	CASRRQGGENTIYF
TRBJ2-1	.	TRBV21-1	12	.	TGTGCCAGCGGGGGGGAGTACGGTGAGCAGTTCTTC	CASGGEYGEQFF
TRBJ2-1	.	TRBV5-1	18	.	TGCGCCAGCAGCTTCATTTGGGGCACAGGTTGGGGAAACAATGAGCAGTTCTTC	CASSFIWGTGWGNNEQFF
TRBJ2-3	.	TRBV7-8	14	TRBD2	TGTGCCAGCAGCCCCGGGACTAGGGCCCATACGCAGTATTTT	CASSPGTRAHTQYF
TRBJ2-7	.	TRBV6-6	13	TRBD1	TGTGCCAGCAGGGACAGGGGGCTCTACGAGCAGTACTTC	CASRDRGLYEQYF
TRBJ1-5	.	TRBV19	13	.	TGTGCCACCTCACCAGGGCCCAATCAGCCCCAGCATTTT	CATSPGPNQPQHF
TRBJ2-7	once	TRBV2	15	.	TGTGCCAGCAGTATCGACAGGACACTAACCTACGAGCAGTACTTC	CASSIDRTLTYEQYF
TRBJ2-1	once	TRBV7-2	15	.	TGTGCCAGCAGCTCGATCCGGGGCGTATACAATGAGCAGTTCTTC	CASSSIRGVYNEQFF